Here is one T cell receptor (beta chain) with its context. TCRdb ran MiXCR on the 5' RACE reads and lists one entry per CDR3 protein. In the table there are 700,000 or so distinct CDR3 sequences, over 8.5% of which are singletons. The sample is drawn from a study of identical twins. From germline, CDR1 is MNHEY and CDR2 SVGAGI. V lost 0 bases to trimming and J lost 0 bases, with 16 bases between them. This CDR3 comprises 18 residues. Another study also made use of these data, one on yellow fever vaccine responses in identical twins.

Sequenced: PBMCs. The rearrangement uses TRBV6-5 and TRBJ2-3; a possible D gene is TRBD1 (5 bases). The clonotype comes from a woman under 30 in good health. The CDR3 nucleotides are TGTGCCAGCAGTTACTCGTTAAAGGGGCCGGGTAGCACAGATACGCAGTATTTT. As protein: CASSYSLKGPGSTDTQYF.